What follows are 16 T cell receptor beta chains derived from one specimen sequenced in a study of cytomegalovirus exposure and HLA in healthy donors. PCR used 60 Vbeta primers and 13 Jbeta primers. Measured with immunoSEQ multiplex PCR; TCRdb has only the in-frame clones, and not every one. Of more than 70,000 clones in the sample, around two thirds are singletons; the top ten hold roughly 10%. Source material: PBMCs. These receptors were taken from a woman between 50 and 59 years old in good health and CMV-seropositive.

The chain combines TRBV5-6 with TRBJ1-2, with TRBD1 matching 8 bases. The CDR3 totals 15 residues. Germline loops: CDR1 SGHDT, CDR2 YYEEEE. V shed 4 bases, J shed 6 bases, and the junction held 11 bases outside the gene matches. The CDR3 coding sequence is TGTGCCAGCAGCATAGAGTTTGGACAGGGCCATGGCTACACCTTC. This translates into CASSIEFGQGHGYTF.

This chain joins TRBV4-3 and TRBJ2-5, with TRBD2 identical over 8 bases. The J call is in doubt because the DNA end fits TRBJ2-7 better. This CDR3 is 15 amino acids long. Germline V lookup: CDR1 LGHNA, CDR2 YSLEER. The CDR3 loop is CASSQDWSGSYEQYF. The CDR3, as DNA: TGCGCCAGCAGCCAAGATTGGAGCGGGAGCTACGAGCAGTACTTC.

The V call is TRBV10-2, the J call TRBJ1-2, with D possibly matching TRBD1 (5 bases). The CDR3 is made up of 14 amino acids. The V end lost 4 bases, the J end lost 7 bases, and 16 bases lay between the germline ends. Per the germline V gene, CDR1 is WSHSY and CDR2 is SAAADI. This CDR3 is CASSALQVRGGYTF. CDR3 in DNA: TGCGCCAGCAGTGCTTTACAGGTCCGTGGTGGCTACACCTTC.

The J gene is TRBJ1-2, the V gene TRBV5-4; the D gene is possibly TRBD1 (5 bases). Trimming shortened V by 4 bases and J by 4 bases, and 17 bases separated the two germline ends. Per germline, CDR1 SGHNT and CDR2 YYREEE (reference sequence). The CDR3 extends over 15 amino acids. CDR3 bases: TGTGCCAGCAGCATCGGCGGGGACGGTCTCTATGGCTACACCTTC. Protein: CASSIGGDGLYGYTF. The variable domain in full, completed from reference TRBV5-4 and TRBJ1-2, reads ETGVTQSPTHLIKTRGQQVTLRCSSQSGHNTVSWYQQALGQGPQFIFQYYREEENGRGNFPPRFSGLQFPNYSSELNVNALELDDSALYLCASSIGGDGLYGYTFGSGTRLTVV.

The chain couples TRBV7-8 to TRBJ2-7; D perhaps matches TRBD1 (5 bases). CDR1 is SGHVS, CDR2 FQNEAQ, per germline. Trimming removed 3 bases at V and 1 base at J, with 10 bases between. This CDR3 comprises 14 residues. The CDR3 sequence: CASSFQGLSYEQYF. The CDR3 DNA sequence: TGTGCCAGCAGCTTTCAGGGCCTATCCTACGAGCAGTACTTC.

CDR3 residues: CASSFGREGREQPQHF. CDR3 in DNA: TGTGCCAGCAGCTTTGGTAGGGAGGGCAGGGAACAGCCCCAGCATTTT. The genes are TRBV7-8 and TRBJ1-5; D is perhaps TRBD1 (5 bases). Germline V gene sequence: CDR1 SGHVS, CDR2 FQNEAQ. Trimming took off 3 bases at V and 7 bases at J, with 19 bases between the two ends. This CDR3 contains 16 residues. The full variable domain, completed using reference TRBV7-8 and TRBJ1-5, is GAGVSQSPRYKVAKRGQDVALRCDPISGHVSLFWYQQALGQGPEFLTYFQNEAQLDKSGLPSDRFFAERPEGSVSTLKIQRTQQEDSAVYLCASSFGREGREQPQHFGDGTRLSIL.

The chain combines TRBV5-1 with TRBJ2-1; 8 bases align to TRBD2. The junction had 10 bases not matched to a gene; V was cut back by 0 bases and J by 8 bases. The CDR3 extends over 16 amino acids. Germline lookup yields CDR1 SGHRS and CDR2 YFSETQ. DNA for the CDR3: TGCGCCAGCAGCTTGGAAGGGTCGGGGGGGCCCGATGAGCAGTTCTTC. Its protein product is CASSLEGSGGPDEQFF.

This clone is deemed medium-sized (0.01 to 0.1%). The chain employs TRBV11-2 and TRBJ1-1; D not certain. This CDR3 has 12 amino acids. Germline CDR1 and CDR2: SGHAT and FQNNGV. V lost 7 bases, J lost 0 bases, and 6 bases lay in between. CDR3 in amino acids: CASTPLNTEAFF. The DNA for the CDR3 is TGTGCCAGCACCCCATTGAACACTGAAGCTTTCTTT.

The genes are TRBV6-5 and TRBJ2-7; 12 nucleotides align to TRBD1. The germline V gene has CDR1 MNHEY and CDR2 SVGAGI. The CDR3 has 14 residues. V lost 4 bases and J lost 5; bases outside the gene matches: 3. The CDR3 DNA follows: TGTGCCAGCAGTTCCGGGACAGGGGGCAACGAGCAGTACTTC. Residues: CASSSGTGGNEQYF.

The chain is built from TRBV7-9 and TRBJ2-7; D is unclear. The CDR3 extends over 14 amino acids. V lost 4 bases and J lost 5, with 15 bases in between. Germline CDR1 reads SEHNR; CDR2 reads FQNEAQ (reference sequence). In DNA form, the CDR3 reads TGTGCCAGCAGCTCGAGCCCCCAACCCAACGAGCAGTACTTC. It yields the protein CASSSSPQPNEQYF.

This clone was counted between two and nine times. The chain combines TRBV5-5 with TRBJ1-1; D not certain. Between the trimmed V and J ends, which lost 0 bases and 1 base, there was a span of 7 bases. CDR3 size: 14 residues. Germline V lookup: CDR1 SGHKS, CDR2 YYEKEE (reference sequence). The CDR3 sequence is CASSLEHQNTEAFF. CDR3 nucleotide sequence: TGTGCCAGCAGCTTGGAGCACCAGAACACTGAAGCTTTCTTT.

This clone was picked up a small number of times. The V and J genes are TRBV7-2 and TRBJ2-7; 9 nucleotides align to TRBD1. The CDR3 consists of 14 residues. Germline values: CDR1 SGHTA, CDR2 FQGNSA. The J segment lost 4 bases and the V segment lost 5 bases, leaving 6 bases of the junction unmatched. The CDR3 is CASSPHRGLYEQYF. DNA for the CDR3: TGTGCCAGCAGCCCCCACAGGGGGCTTTACGAGCAGTACTTC.

The chain recombines TRBV5-1 with TRBJ2-3; D call uncertain. V lost 3 bases and J lost 5, with 7 bases in between. CDR3 length: 12 residues. Looked up from germline, CDR1 is SGHRS and CDR2 is YFSETQ. The CDR3: CASSSSGDTQYF. CDR3 bases: TGCGCCAGCAGCTCCTCCGGAGATACGCAGTATTTT.

Only a few counts were recorded for this clone. This rearrangement joins TRBV5-4 to TRBJ2-1, with 11 positions matching TRBD2. V lost 0 bases, J lost 10 bases, and 3 bases stayed unmatched. This CDR3 is built from 14 residues. The germline gives CDR1 SGHNT, CDR2 YYREEE (reference sequence). The CDR3 coding sequence is TGTGCCAGCAGCTTGGACGCTAGCGGGAGGGAGCAGTTCTTC. It yields the protein CASSLDASGREQFF.

This clone turned up a few times. The genes are TRBV6-6 and TRBJ1-1, with 9 bases fitting TRBD1. Germline values: CDR1 MNHNY, CDR2 SVGAGI (reference sequence). The CDR3 is made up of 16 amino acids. The V gene end was trimmed by 3 bases and the J gene end by 5 bases; junction bases not matched to a gene: 10. The CDR3 sequence: CASSYGQGSSRTEAFF. As DNA, the CDR3 is TGTGCCAGCAGTTATGGACAGGGGAGCTCGAGGACTGAAGCTTTCTTT.

The CDR3 region is CASSSTGGSEAFF. CDR3 coding DNA: TGTGCCAGCTCATCCACAGGGGGCAGTGAAGCTTTCTTT. The chain recombines TRBV18 with TRBJ1-1; 9 bases align to TRBD1. Germline CDR1 reads KGHSH; CDR2 reads LQKENI. The CDR3 covers 13 residues. J was trimmed by 7 bases and V by 5 bases; bases with no gene match: 5.